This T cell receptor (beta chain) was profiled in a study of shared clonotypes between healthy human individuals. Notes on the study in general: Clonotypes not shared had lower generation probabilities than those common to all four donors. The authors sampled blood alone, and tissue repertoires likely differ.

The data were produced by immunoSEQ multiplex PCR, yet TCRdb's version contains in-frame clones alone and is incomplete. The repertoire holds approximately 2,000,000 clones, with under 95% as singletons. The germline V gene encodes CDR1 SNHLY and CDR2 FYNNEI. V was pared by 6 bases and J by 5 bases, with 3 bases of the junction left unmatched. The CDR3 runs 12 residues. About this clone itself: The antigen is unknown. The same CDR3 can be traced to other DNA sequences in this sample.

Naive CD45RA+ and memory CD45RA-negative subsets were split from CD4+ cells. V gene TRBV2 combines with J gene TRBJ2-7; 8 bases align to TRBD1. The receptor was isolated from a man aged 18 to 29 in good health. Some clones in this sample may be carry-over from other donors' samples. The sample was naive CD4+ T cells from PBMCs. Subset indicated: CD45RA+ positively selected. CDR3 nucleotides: TGTGCCAGCAGGGACAGGGTCGACGAGCAGTACTTC. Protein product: CASRDRVDEQYF. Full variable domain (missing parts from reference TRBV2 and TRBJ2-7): EPEVTQTPSHQVTQMGQEVILRCVPISNHLYFYWYRQILGQKVEFLVSFYNNEISEKSEIFDDQFSVERPDGSNFTLKIRSTKLEDSAMYFCASRDRVDEQYFGPGTRLTVT.